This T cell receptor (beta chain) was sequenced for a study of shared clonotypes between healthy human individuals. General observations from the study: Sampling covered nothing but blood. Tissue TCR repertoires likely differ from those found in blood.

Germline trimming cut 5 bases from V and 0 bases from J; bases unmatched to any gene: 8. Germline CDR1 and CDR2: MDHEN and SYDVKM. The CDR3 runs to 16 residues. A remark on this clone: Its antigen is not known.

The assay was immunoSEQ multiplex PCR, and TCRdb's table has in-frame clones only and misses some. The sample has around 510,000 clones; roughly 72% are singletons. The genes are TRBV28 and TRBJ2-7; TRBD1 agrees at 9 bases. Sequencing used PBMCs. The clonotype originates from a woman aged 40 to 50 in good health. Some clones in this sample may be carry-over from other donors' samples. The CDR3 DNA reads TGTGCCAGCAGTCCACAGGGGGCGCGAGCCTCCTACGAGCAGTACTTC. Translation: CASSPQGARASYEQYF.